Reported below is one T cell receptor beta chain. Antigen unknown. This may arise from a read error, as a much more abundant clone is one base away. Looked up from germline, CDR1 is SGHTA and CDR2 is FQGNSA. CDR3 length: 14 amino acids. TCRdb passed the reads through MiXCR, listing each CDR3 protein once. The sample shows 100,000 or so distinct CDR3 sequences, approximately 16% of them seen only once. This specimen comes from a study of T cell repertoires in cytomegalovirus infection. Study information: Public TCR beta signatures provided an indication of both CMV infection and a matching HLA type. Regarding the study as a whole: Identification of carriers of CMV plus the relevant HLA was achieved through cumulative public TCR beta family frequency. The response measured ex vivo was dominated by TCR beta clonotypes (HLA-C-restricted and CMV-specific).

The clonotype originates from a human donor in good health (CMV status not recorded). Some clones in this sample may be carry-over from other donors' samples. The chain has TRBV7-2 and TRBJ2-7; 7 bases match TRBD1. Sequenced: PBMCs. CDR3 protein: CARSLLAQGLEQYF. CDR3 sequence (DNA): TGTGCCAGGAGCTTACTTGCACAGGGGCTCGAGCAGTACTTC.